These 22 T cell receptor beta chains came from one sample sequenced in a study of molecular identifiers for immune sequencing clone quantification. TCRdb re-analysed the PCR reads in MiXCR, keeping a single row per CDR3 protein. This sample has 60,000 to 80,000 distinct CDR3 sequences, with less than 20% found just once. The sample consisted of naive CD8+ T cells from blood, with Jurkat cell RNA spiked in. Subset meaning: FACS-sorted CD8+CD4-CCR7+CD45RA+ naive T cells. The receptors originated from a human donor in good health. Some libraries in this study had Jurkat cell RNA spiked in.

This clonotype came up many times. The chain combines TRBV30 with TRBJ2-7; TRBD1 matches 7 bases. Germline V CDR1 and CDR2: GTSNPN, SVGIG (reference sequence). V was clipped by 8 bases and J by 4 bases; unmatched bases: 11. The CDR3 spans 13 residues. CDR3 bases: TGTGCCGGAGAACAGGGGATCGGATACGAGCAGTACTTC. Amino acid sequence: CAGEQGIGYEQYF.

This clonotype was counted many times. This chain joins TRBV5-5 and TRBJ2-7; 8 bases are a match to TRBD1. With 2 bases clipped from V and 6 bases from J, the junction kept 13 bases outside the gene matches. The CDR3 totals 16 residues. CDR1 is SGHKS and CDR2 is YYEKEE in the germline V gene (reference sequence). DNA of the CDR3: TGTGCCAGCAGCTTTATCTCCGGACAGGGAGGAATCGAGCAGTACTTC. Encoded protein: CASSFISGQGGIEQYF.

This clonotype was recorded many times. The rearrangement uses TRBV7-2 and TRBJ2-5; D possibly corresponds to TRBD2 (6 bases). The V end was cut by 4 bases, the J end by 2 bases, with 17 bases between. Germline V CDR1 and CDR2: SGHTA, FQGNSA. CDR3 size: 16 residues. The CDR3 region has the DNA TGTGCCAGCAGCTCAGCCCCGGACCGGGGGCAAGAGACCCAGTACTTC. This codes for CASSSAPDRGQETQYF.

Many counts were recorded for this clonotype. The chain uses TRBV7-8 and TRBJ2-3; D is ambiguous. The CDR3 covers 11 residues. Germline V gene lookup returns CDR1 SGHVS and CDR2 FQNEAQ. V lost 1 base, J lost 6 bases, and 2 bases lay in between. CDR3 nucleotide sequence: TGTGCCAGCAGCTTAGACGATACGCAGTATTTT. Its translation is CASSLDDTQYF.

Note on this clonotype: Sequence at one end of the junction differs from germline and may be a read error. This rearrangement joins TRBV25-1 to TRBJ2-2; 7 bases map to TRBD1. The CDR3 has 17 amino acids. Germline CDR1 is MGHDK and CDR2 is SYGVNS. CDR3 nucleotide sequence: TGTGCCAGCAAAGGGATGACCGGGACAGCGAACACCGGGGAGCTGGTTTTT. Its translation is CASKGMTGTANTGELVF.

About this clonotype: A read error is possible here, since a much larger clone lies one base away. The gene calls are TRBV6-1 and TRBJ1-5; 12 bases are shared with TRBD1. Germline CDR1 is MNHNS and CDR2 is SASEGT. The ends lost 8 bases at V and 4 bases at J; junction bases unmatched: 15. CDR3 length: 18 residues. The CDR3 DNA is TGTGCCAGCGGTGTCCGGGACAGGGGGCTCTATGGGAATCAGCCCCAGCATTTT. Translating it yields CASGVRDRGLYGNQPQHF.

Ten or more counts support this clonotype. In DNA form, the CDR3 reads TGTGCCAGCAGCTATGACAGGGGGCCCTACAATGAGCAGTTCTTC. This sequence encodes CASSYDRGPYNEQFF. The rearrangement joins TRBV5-5 to TRBJ2-1, with 10 bases matching TRBD1. V trimming: 3 bases; J trimming: 2 bases; junction bases outside the gene matches: 2. The CDR3 totals 15 residues. The germline V gene has CDR1 SGHKS and CDR2 YYEKEE (reference sequence).

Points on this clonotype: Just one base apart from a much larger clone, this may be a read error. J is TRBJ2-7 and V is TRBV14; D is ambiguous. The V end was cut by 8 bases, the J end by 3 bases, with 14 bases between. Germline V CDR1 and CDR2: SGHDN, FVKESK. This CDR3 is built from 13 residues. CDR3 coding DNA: TGTGCCAGCGGGCTAACGGGTAACTACGAGCAGTACTTC. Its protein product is CASGLTGNYEQYF.

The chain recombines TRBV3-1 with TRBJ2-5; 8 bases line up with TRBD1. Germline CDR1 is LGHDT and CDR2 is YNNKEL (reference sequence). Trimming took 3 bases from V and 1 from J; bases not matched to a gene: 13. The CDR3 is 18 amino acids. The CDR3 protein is CASSQVAGGYLGQETQYF. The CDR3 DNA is TGTGCCAGCAGCCAGGTGGCAGGGGGCTACCTAGGCCAAGAGACCCAGTACTTC.

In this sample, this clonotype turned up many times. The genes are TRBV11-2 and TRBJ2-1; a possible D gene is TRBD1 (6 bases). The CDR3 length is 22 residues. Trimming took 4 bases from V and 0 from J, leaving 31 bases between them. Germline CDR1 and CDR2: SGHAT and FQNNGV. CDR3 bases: TGTGCCAGCAGCTACATACTACCCGGAGGACAGTTACCCTCTTCCTCCTACAATGAGCAGTTCTTC. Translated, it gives CASSYILPGGQLPSSSYNEQFF.

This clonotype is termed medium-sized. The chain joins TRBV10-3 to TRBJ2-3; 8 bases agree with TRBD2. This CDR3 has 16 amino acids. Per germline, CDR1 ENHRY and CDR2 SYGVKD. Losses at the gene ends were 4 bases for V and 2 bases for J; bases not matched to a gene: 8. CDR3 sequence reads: CAISGATSGPTDTQYF. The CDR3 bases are TGTGCCATCAGTGGGGCCACTAGCGGCCCCACAGATACGCAGTATTTT.

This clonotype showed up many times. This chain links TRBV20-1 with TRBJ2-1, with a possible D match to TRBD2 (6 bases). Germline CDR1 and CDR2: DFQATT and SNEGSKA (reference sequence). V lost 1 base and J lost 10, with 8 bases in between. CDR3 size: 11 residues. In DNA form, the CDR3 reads TGCAGTGCTAGAGGCGGGGCCGAGCAGTTCTTC. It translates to CSARGGAEQFF.

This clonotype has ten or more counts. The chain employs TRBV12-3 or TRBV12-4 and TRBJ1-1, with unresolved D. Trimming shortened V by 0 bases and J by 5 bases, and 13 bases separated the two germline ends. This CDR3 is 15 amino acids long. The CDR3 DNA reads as TGTGCCAGCAGTTTAGCAGGGTTGGGAGGGACTGAAGCTTTCTTT. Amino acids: CASSLAGLGGTEAFF.

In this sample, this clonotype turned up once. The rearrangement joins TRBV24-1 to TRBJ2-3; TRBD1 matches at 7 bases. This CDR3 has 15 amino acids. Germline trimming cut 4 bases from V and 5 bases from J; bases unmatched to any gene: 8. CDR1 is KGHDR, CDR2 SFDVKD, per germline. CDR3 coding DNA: TGTGCCACCAGTGACCCGGCAGGGGGTGAAGATACGCAGTATTTT. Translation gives CATSDPAGGEDTQYF.

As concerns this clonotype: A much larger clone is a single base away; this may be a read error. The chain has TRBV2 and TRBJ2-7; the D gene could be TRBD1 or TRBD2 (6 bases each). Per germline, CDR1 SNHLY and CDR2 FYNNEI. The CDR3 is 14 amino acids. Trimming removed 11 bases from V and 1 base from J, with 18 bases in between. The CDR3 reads CAGILGGESYEQYF. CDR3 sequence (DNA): TGTGCCGGCATTCTCGGGGGCGAATCCTACGAGCAGTACTTC.

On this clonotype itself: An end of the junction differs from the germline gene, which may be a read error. CDR3 residues: CAWSKGSDEQCF. The CDR3 coding sequence is TGTGCCTGGAGCAAGGGGTCCGACGAGCAGTGCTTC. The chain is built from TRBV30 and TRBJ2-7; tentatively, D is TRBD1 (5 bases). The CDR3 totals 12 residues. Germline V gives CDR1 GTSNPN, CDR2 SVGIG (reference sequence).

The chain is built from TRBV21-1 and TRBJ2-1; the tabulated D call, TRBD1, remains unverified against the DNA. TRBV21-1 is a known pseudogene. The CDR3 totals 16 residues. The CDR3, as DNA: TGTGCCAGCAGGCGGCATAAAGGCAGGGTTTCGAATGAGCAGTTCTTC. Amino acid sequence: CASRRHKGRVSNEQFF.

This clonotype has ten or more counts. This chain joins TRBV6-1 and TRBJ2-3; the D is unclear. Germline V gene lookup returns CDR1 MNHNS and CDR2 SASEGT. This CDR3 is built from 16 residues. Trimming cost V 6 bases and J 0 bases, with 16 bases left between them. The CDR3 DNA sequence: TGTGCCAGCAGCCCCCTGAGTGTCCTCAGCACAGATACGCAGTATTTT. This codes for CASSPLSVLSTDTQYF.

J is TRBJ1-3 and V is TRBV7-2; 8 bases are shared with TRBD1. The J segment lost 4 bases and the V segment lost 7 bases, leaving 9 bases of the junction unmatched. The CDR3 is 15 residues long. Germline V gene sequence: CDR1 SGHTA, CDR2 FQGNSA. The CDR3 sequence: CASTGGSPMGNTIYF. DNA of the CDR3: TGTGCCAGCACAGGGGGCTCGCCGATGGGAAACACCATATATTTT.

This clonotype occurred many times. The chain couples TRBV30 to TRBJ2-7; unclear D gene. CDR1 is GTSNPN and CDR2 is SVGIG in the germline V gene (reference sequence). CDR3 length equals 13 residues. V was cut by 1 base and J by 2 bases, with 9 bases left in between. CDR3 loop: CAWSDSYPYEQYF. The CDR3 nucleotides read TGTGCCTGGAGTGACAGTTACCCCTACGAGCAGTACTTC.

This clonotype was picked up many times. CDR3: CASRIQGAGETQYF. The CDR3 coding sequence is TGTGCCAGCAGGATACAGGGAGCCGGCGAGACCCAGTACTTC. The chain uses TRBV6-5 and TRBJ2-5; tentative D call: TRBD1 (6 bases). V was cut by 6 bases and J by 5 bases, with 16 bases left in between. The CDR3 runs 14 residues. Germline V CDR1 and CDR2: MNHEY, SVGAGI.

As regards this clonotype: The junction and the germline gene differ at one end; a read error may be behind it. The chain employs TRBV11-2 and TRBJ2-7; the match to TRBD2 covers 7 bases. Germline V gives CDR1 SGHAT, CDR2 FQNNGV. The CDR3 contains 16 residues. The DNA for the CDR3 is TGTGCCAGCAGCTCGTCCCGCCCCCTCACTAGCGACGAGCGGTACTTC. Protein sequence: CASSSSRPLTSDERYF.